Here is one T cell receptor beta chain with its context. The sample comes from a study of CD8+ T cells in alopecia areata. TCR sequencing used cDNA made by reverse transcription of extracted RNA. Sequenced by immunoSEQ multiplex PCR; TCRdb stores in-frame clones only, minus some. This sample has tens of thousands of clones, with 44% found just once. The V and J ends lost 7 bases and 6 bases, in that order; junction bases with no gene match: 11. Germline assignment: CDR1 MNHEY and CDR2 SMNVEV (reference sequence). CDR3 length equals 14 residues. Sequencing used NKG2D-low CD8+ T cells sorted from blood. This receptor was obtained from a human donor with alopecia areata. The rearrangement joins TRBV27 to TRBJ1-1; TRBD1 matches at 7 bases. CDR3 DNA: TGTGCCAGCATCTCCCCGGGAGGGGGCTCTGAAGCTTTCTTT. This encodes CASISPGGGSEAFF.